This T cell receptor beta chain was identified during a study of spatial heterogeneity in lung cancer. The sample's time point: sample taken at primary tumor resection. The cohort: some 73 early-stage, untreated non-small cell lung cancer patients. TCRdb recomputed calls from the 5' RACE reads with MiXCR, one row per CDR3 protein. The repertoire holds 20,000 to 25,000 distinct CDR3 sequences, 4.5% to 7% seen once, with about 35% in the top ten. This clonotype was picked up many times. The CDR3 runs to 16 residues. The germline V gene encodes CDR1 MDHEN and CDR2 SYDVKM. V shed 6 bases and J shed 6 bases, with 20 bases lying between them.

The source is a male donor with early-stage non-small cell lung cancer. Specimen: PBMCs, collected at surgery. This chain uses TRBV28 with TRBJ2-2; D not certain. The CDR3 DNA sequence: TGTGCCAGCAGCAAATACGGAGTGTTGGGCGCCGGGGAGCTGTTTTTT. This translates into CASSKYGVLGAGELFF.